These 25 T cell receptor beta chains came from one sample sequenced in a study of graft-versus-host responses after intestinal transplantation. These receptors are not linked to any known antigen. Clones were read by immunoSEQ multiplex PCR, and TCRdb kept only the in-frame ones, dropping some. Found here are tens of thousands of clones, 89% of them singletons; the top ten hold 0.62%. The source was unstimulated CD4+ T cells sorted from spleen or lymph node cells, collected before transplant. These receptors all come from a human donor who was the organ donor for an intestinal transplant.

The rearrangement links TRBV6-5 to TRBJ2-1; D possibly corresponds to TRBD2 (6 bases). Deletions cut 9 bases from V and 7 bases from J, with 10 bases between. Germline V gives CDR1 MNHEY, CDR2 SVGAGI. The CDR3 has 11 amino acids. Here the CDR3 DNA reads TGTGCCAGGGCCGGAGGGAATGAGCAGTTCTTC. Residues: CARAGGNEQFF.

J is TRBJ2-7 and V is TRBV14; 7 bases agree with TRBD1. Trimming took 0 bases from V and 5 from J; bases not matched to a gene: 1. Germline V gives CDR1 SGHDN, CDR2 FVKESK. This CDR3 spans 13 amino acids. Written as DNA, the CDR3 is TGTGCCAGCAGCCAAGAGACAGGGCACGAGCAGTACTTC. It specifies CASSQETGHEQYF.

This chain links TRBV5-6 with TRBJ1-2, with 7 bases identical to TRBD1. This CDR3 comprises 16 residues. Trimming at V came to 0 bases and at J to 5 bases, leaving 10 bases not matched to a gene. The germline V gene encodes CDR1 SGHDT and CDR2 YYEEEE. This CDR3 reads CASSLGLGTVRYGYTF. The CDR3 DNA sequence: TGTGCCAGCAGCTTGGGCCTCGGGACAGTGAGATATGGCTACACCTTC.

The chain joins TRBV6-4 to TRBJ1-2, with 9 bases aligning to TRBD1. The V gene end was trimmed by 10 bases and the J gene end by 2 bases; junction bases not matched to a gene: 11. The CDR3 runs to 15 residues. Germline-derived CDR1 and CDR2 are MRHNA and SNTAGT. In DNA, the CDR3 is TGTGCCACAACGCCGACAGGGGGTTTAAACTATGGCTACACCTTC. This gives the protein CATTPTGGLNYGYTF.

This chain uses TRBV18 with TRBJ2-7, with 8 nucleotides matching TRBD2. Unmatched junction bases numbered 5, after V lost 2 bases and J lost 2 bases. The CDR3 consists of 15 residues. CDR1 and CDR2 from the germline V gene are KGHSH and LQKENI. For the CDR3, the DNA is TGTGCCAGCTCACCAGCAGCGGGACTAGCCTACGAGCAGTACTTC. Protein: CASSPAAGLAYEQYF.

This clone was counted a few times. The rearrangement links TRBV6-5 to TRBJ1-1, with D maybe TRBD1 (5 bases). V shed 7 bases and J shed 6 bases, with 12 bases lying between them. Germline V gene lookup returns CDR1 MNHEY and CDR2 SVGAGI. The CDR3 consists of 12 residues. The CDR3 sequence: CASNDGGAEAFF. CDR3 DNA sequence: TGTGCCAGCAACGACGGGGGTGCTGAAGCTTTCTTT.

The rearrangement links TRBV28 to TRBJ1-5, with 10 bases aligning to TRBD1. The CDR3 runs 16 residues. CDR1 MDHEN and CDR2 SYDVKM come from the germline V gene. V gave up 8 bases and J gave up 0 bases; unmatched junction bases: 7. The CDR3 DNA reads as TGTGCCAGCGGACTGAGGACAGGGGGTAGCAATCAGCCCCAGCATTTT. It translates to CASGLRTGGSNQPQHF.

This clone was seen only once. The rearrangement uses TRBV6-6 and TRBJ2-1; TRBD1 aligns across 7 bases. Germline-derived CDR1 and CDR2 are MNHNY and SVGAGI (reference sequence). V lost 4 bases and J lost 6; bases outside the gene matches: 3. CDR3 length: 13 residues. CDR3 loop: CASSFSGGNEQFF. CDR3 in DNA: TGTGCCAGCAGTTTTTCAGGGGGCAATGAGCAGTTCTTC.

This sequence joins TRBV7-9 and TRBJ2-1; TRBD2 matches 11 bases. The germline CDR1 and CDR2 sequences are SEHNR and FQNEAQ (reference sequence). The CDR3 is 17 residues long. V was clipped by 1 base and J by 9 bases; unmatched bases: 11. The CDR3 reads CASSLDPGTSGQGEQFF. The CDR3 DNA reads TGTGCCAGCAGCTTAGACCCCGGGACTAGCGGTCAGGGTGAGCAGTTCTTC.

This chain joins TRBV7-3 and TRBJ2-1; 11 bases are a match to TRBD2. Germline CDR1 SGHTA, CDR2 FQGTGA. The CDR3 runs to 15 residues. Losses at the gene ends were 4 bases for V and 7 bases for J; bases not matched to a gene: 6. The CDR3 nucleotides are TGTGCCAGCAGCTGGGGACTAGCGGTTTTAAATGAGCAGTTCTTC. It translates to CASSWGLAVLNEQFF.

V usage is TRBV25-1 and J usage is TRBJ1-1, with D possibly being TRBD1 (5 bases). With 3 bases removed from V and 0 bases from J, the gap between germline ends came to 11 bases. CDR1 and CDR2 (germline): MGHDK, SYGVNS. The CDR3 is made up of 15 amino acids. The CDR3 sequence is CASSEEGPMNTEAFF. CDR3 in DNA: TGTGCCAGCAGTGAGGAGGGACCGATGAACACTGAAGCTTTCTTT.

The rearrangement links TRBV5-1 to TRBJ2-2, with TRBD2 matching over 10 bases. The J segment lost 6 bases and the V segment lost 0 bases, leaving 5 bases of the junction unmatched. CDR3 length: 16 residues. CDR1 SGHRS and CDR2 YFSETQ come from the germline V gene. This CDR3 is CASSLGSSGSPGELFF. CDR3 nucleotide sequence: TGCGCCAGCAGCTTGGGGTCTAGCGGGAGCCCCGGGGAGCTGTTTTTT.

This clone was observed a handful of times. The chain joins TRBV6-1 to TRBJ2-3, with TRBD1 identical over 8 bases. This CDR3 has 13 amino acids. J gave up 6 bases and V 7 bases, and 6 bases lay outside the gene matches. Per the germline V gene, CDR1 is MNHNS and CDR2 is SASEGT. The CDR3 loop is CASNFQGADTQYF. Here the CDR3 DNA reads TGTGCCAGCAATTTTCAGGGGGCCGATACGCAGTATTTT.

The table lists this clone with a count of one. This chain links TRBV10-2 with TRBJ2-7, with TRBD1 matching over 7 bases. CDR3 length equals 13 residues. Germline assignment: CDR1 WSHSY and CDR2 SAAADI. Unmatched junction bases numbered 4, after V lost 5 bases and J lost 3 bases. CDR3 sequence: CASSRQGDYEQYF. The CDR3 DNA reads TGCGCCAGCAGTAGACAGGGTGACTACGAGCAGTACTTC.

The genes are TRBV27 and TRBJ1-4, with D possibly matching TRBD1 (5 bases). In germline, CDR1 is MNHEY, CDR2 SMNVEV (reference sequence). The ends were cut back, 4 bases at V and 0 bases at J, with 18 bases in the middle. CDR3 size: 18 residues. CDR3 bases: TGTGCCAGCAGTTCATCGGGAGGGGCTGAGGCAACTAATGAAAAACTGTTTTTT. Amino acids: CASSSSGGAEATNEKLFF.

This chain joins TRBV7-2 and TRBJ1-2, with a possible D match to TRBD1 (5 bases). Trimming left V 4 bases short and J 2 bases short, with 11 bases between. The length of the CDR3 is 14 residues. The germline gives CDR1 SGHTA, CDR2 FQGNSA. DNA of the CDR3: TGTGCCAGCAGCTCCGTCACAGGAAACTATGGCTACACCTTC. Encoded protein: CASSSVTGNYGYTF. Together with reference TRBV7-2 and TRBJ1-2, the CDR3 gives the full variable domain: GAGVSQSPSNKVTEKGKDVELRCDPISGHTALYWYRQSLGQGLEFLIYFQGNSAPDKSGLPSDRFSAERTGGSVSTLTIQRTQQEDSAVYLCASSSVTGNYGYTFGSGTRLTVV.

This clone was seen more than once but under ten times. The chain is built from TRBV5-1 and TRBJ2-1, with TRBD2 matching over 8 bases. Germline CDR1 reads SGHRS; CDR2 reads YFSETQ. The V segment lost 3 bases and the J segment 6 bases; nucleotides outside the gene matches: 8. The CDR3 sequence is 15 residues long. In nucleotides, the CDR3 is TGCGCCAGCAGCTCCGGGACTAGTGGTGTCAATGAGCAGTTCTTC. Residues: CASSSGTSGVNEQFF.

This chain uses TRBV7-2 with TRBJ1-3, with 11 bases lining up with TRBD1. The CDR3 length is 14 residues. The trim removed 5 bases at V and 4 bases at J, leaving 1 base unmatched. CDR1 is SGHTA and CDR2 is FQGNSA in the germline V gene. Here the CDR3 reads CASSRDRGGNTIYF. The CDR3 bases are TGTGCCAGCAGCCGGGACAGGGGGGGAAACACCATATATTTT.

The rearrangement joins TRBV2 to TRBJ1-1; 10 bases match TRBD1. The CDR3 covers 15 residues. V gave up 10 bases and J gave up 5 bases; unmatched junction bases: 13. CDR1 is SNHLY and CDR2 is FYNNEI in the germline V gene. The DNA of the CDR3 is TGTGCCACCGACAGGGGGCCCGTCTCGAAAACTGAAGCTTTCTTT. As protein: CATDRGPVSKTEAFF.

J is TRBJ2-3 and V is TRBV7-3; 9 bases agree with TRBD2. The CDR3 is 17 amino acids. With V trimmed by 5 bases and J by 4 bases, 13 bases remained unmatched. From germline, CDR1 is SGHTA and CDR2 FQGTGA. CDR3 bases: TGTGCCAGCAGCCGCCCCGTTCGGACTAGCGTCTCAGATACGCAGTATTTT. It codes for CASSRPVRTSVSDTQYF.

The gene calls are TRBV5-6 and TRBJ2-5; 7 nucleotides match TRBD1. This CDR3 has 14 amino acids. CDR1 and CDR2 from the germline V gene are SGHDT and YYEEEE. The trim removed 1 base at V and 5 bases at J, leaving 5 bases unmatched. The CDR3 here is CASSLIQGYETQYF. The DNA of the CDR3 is TGTGCCAGCAGCTTGATACAGGGGTACGAGACCCAGTACTTC.

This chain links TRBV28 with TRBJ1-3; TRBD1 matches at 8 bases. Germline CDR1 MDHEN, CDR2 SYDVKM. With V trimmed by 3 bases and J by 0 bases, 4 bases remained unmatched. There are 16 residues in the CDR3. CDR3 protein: CASSFPGGVSGNTIYF. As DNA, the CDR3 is TGTGCCAGCAGTTTCCCAGGGGGCGTCTCTGGAAACACCATATATTTT. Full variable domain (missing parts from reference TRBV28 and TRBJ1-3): DVKVTQSSRYLVKRTGEKVFLECVQDMDHENMFWYRQDPGLGLRLIYFSYDVKMKEKGDIPEGYSVSREKKERFSLILESASTNQTSMYLCASSFPGGVSGNTIYFGEGSWLTVV.

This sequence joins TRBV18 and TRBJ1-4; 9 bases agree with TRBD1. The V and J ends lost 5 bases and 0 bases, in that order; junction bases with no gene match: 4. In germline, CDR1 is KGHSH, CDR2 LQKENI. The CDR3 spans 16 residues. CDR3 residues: CASSSRQGATNEKLFF. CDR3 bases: TGTGCCAGCTCATCCCGACAGGGGGCAACTAATGAAAAACTGTTTTTT.

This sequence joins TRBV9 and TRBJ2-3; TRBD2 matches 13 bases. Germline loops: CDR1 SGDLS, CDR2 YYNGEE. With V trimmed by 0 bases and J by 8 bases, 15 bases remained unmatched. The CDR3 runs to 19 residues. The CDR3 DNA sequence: TGTGCCAGCAGCGTAGCGGCCCTTACTAGCGGGAGGGCCATGGGTACGCAGTATTTT. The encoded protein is CASSVAALTSGRAMGTQYF.

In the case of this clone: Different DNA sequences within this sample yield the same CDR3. Written as DNA, the CDR3 is TGTGCCAGCAGCCCGGGACAGAGCTCTGGAAACACCATATATTTT. Protein product: CASSPGQSSGNTIYF. The chain carries TRBV5-6 and TRBJ1-3, with TRBD1 matching 7 bases. The germline V gene has CDR1 SGHDT and CDR2 YYEEEE. CDR3 length equals 15 residues. J gave up 0 bases and V 4 bases, and 4 bases lay outside the gene matches. The whole variable domain, remainder taken from reference TRBV5-6 and TRBJ1-3, is DAGVTQSPTHLIKTRGQQVTLRCSPKSGHDTVSWYQQALGQGPQFIFQYYEEEERQRGNFPDRFSGHQFPNYSSELNVNALLLGDSALYLCASSPGQSSGNTIYFGEGSWLTVV.